A selection of T cell receptor beta chains follows, all from one sample in a study of cytomegalovirus exposure and HLA in healthy donors. Libraries were prepared by immunoSEQ multiplex PCR; TCRdb keeps only in-frame clonotypes and omits some of them. The table lists hundreds of thousands of clones, over 60% of them singletons. The source material was PBMCs. The receptors derive from a man aged 18 to 29 in good health and CMV-seronegative. Both conserved end residues are part of each CDR3.

j_call,v_call,cdr3_aa
TRBJ2-7,TRBV5-4,CASFITGGDEQYF
TRBJ2-7,TRBV7-2,CASSSFLSGGSGEQYF
TRBJ2-3,TRBV5-1,CASSQRGRGQGPGLWSDDDTQYF
TRBJ2-7,TRBV7-3,CASSLEAGAYEQYF
TRBJ2-3,TRBV5-1,CASSLGGAGGKDTQYF
TRBJ1-4,TRBV6-6,CASSLFEGHLNEKLFF
TRBJ2-1,TRBV5-1,CASSYNGGAEQFF
TRBJ2-7,TRBV5-6,CASSLGSSYEQYF
TRBJ1-3,TRBV6-6,CASRATGGGNTIYF
TRBJ2-7,TRBV19,CASSIQVYYEQYF
TRBJ2-4,TRBV7-9,CASSLTSGRRSIQYF
TRBJ1-1,TRBV9,CASSLGGGTEAFF
TRBJ1-4,TRBV7-9,CASSPAPGEKLFF
TRBJ1-6,TRBV13,CASSLGGKLGALHF
TRBJ2-3,TRBV7-3,CASSLNPPSRSDTQYF
TRBJ2-7,TRBV10-2,CATSKFYEQYF
TRBJ2-1,TRBV30,CAWRESRGGRGDEQFF
TRBJ2-3,TRBV30,CAWSVAALAPDTQYF
TRBJ2-3,TRBV4-1,CASSQVISGRVDTQYF
TRBJ1-1,TRBV30,CAWSPRGGRNTEAFF
TRBJ2-2,TRBV29-1,CSVKTGGADTGELFF
TRBJ2-1,TRBV13,CASSWGPRLFNEQFF
TRBJ1-2,TRBV18,CATGNYGYTF
TRBJ2-5,TRBV5-4,CASSLKSGSSETQYF
TRBJ2-1,TRBV5-6,CASSYVGVANEQFF
TRBJ2-3,TRBV27,CASSLGTGGRDTQYF
TRBJ1-3,TRBV6-1,CASSARQGNSGNTIYF
TRBJ2-7,TRBV5-1,CASSPGQGASYEQYF
TRBJ2-3,TRBV5-4,CASSLTSGSRVDTQYF
TRBJ2-7,TRBV7-2,CASSTRLAPEESYEQYF
TRBJ2-1,TRBV2,CASSAGDSYNEQFF
TRBJ2-1,TRBV28,CASSPETGKGYNEQFF